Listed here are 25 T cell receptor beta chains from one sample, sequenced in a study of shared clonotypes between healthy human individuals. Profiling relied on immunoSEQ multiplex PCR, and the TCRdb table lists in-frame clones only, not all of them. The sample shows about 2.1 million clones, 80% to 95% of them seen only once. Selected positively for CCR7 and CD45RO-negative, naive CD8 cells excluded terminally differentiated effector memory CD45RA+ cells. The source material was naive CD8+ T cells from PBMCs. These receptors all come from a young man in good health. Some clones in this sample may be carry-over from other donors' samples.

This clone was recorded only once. The chain's CDR3 is CASSSGQVPEQYF. For the CDR3, the DNA is TGTGCCAGCAGTTCGGGACAGGTCCCCGAGCAGTACTTC. The chain employs TRBV2 and TRBJ2-7, with 8 bases that match TRBD1. Germline V gene sequence: CDR1 SNHLY, CDR2 FYNNEI. The V and J ends lost 5 bases and 6 bases, in that order; junction bases with no gene match: 6. This CDR3 comprises 13 residues. Complete variable domain (other parts from reference TRBV2 and TRBJ2-7): EPEVTQTPSHQVTQMGQEVILRCVPISNHLYFYWYRQILGQKVEFLVSFYNNEISEKSEIFDDQFSVERPDGSNFTLKIRSTKLEDSAMYFCASSSGQVPEQYFGPGTRLTVT.

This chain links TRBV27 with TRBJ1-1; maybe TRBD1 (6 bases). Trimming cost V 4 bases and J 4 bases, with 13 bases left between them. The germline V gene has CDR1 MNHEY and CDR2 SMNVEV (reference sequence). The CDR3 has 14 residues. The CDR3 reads CASSSGVLGTEAFF. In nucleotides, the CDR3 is TGTGCCAGCAGTTCAGGGGTTTTGGGCACTGAAGCTTTCTTT.

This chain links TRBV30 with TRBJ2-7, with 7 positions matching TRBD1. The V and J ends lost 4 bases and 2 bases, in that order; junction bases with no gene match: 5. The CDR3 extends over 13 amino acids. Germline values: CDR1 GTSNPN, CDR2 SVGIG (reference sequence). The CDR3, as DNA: TGTGCCTGGACCGGGACAGAGACCTACGAGCAGTACTTC. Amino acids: CAWTGTETYEQYF.

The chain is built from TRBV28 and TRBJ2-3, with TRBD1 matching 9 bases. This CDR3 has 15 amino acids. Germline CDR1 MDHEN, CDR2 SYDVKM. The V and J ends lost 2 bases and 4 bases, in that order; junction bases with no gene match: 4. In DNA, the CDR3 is TGTGCCAGCAGTTTAGGGACAGGGCGGGCAGATACGCAGTATTTT. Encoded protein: CASSLGTGRADTQYF.

The CDR3 nucleotides are TGCGCCAGCAGTGAGAGGAGTACCTACGAGCAGTACTTC. Its translation: CASSERSTYEQYF. The V call is TRBV10-2, the J call TRBJ2-7; D not resolved. The V and J ends lost 2 bases and 2 bases respectively, with 7 bases between them. CDR3 length: 13 residues. Per germline, CDR1 WSHSY and CDR2 SAAADI.

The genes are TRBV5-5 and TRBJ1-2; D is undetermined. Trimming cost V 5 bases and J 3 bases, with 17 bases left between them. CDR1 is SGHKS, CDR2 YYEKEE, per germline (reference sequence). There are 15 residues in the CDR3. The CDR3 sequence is CASRYRLRADYGYTF. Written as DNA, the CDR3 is TGTGCCAGCAGATACCGCTTACGGGCGGACTATGGCTACACCTTC.

The CDR3 here is CASSWGTGDYGYTF. CDR3 coding DNA: TGTGCCAGCAGCTGGGGGACAGGGGACTATGGCTACACCTTC. The chain uses TRBV11-2 and TRBJ1-2; 10 bases match TRBD1. V lost 4 bases, J lost 3 bases, and 2 bases stayed unmatched. CDR1 and CDR2 (germline): SGHAT, FQNNGV. This CDR3 contains 14 residues.

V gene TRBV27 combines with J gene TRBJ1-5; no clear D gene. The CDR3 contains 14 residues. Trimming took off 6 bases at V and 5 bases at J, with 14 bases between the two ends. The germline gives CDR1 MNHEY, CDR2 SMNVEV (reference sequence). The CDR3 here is CASSQIPGHQPQHF. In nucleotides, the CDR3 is TGTGCCAGCAGCCAAATACCCGGGCATCAGCCCCAGCATTTT.

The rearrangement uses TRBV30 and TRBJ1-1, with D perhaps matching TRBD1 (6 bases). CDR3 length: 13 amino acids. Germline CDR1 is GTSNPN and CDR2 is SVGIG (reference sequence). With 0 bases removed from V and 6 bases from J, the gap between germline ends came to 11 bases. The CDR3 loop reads CAWSVRRQAEAFF. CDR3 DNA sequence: TGTGCCTGGAGTGTACGGCGACAGGCTGAAGCTTTCTTT.

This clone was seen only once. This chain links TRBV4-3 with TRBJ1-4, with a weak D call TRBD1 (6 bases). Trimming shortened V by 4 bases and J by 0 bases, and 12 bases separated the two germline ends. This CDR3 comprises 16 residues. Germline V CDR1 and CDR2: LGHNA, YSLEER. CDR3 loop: CASSRGTNPTNEKLFF. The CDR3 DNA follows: TGCGCCAGCAGCCGGGGGACAAACCCAACTAATGAAAAACTGTTTTTT.

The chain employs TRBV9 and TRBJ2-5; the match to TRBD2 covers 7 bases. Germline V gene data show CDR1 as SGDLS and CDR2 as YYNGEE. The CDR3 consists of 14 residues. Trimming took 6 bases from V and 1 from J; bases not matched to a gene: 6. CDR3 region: CASNPSGTQETQYF. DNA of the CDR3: TGTGCCAGCAACCCAAGCGGGACCCAAGAGACCCAGTACTTC. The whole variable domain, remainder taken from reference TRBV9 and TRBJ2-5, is DSGVTQTPKHLITATGQRVTLRCSPRSGDLSVYWYQQSLDQGLQFLIQYYNGEERAKGNILERFSAQQFPDLHSELNLSSLELGDSALYFCASNPSGTQETQYFGPGTRLLVL.

As DNA, the CDR3 is TGTGCCAGCAGCTTAGGTACTAGCGGGAGTCAAGAGACCCAGTACTTC. This sequence encodes CASSLGTSGSQETQYF. This chain connects TRBV11-3 to TRBJ2-5, with 11 bases fitting TRBD2. Losses at the gene ends were 1 base for V and 2 bases for J; bases not matched to a gene: 3. CDR1 and CDR2 (germline): SGHNT, YENEEA. The CDR3 is 16 amino acids.

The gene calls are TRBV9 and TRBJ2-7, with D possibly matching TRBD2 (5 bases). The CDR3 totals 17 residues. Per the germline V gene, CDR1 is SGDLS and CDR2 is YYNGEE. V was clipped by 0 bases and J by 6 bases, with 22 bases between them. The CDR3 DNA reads TGTGCCAGCAGCGTAGACGACACAGTGGGGAGATTGGCCGAGCAGTACTTC. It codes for CASSVDDTVGRLAEQYF.

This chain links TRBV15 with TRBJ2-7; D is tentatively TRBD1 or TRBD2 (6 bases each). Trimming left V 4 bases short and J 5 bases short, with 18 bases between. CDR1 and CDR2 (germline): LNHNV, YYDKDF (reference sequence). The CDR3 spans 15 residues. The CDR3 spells CATSNAEGVADEQYF. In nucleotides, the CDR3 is TGTGCCACCAGCAACGCCGAGGGGGTAGCGGACGAGCAGTACTTC.

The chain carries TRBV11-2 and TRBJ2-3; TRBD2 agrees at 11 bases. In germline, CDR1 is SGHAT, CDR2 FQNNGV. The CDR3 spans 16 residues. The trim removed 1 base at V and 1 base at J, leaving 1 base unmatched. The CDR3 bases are TGTGCCAGCAGCTTAGGACTAGCGGGGCGCACAGATACGCAGTATTTT. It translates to CASSLGLAGRTDTQYF.

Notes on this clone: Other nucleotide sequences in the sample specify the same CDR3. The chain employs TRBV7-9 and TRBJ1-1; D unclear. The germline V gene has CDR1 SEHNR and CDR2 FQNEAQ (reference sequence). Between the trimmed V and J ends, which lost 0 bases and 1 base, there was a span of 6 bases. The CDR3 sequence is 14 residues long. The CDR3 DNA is TGTGCCAGCAGCTTAGCGGGCCCGAACACTGAAGCTTTCTTT. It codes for CASSLAGPNTEAFF.

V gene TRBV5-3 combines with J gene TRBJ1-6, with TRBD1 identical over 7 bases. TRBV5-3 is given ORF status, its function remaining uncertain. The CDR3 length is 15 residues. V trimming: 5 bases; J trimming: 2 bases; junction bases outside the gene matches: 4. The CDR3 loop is CARRTGQAYNSPLHF. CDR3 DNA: TGTGCCAGAAGGACAGGGCAGGCCTATAATTCACCCCTCCACTTT.

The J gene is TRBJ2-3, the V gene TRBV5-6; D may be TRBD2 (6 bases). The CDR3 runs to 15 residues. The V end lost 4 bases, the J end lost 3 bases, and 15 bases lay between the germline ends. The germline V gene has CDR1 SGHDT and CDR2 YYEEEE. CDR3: CASSPTGGRTDTQYF. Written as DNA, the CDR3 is TGTGCCAGCAGCCCAACTGGAGGGCGAACAGATACGCAGTATTTT.

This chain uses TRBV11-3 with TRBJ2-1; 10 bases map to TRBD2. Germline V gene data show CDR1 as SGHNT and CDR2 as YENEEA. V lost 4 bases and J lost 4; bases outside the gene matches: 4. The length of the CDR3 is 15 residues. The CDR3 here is CASSYQREGYNEQFF. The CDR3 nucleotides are TGTGCCAGCAGCTATCAGCGGGAGGGGTACAATGAGCAGTTCTTC.

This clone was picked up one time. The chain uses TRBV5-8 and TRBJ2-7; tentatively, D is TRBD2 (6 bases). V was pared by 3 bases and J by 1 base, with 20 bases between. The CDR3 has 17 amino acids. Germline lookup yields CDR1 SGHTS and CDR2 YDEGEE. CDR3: CASSYDQGGGWSYEQYF. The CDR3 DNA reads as TGTGCCAGCAGCTACGATCAGGGAGGTGGGTGGTCCTACGAGCAGTACTTC.

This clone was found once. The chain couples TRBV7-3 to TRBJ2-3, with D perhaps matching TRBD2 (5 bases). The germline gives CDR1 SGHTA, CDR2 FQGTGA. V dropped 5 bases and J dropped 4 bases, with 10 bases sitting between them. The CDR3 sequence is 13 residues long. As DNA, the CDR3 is TGTGCCAGCAGCGCGAGGGCGGCAGATACGCAGTATTTT. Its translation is CASSARAADTQYF.

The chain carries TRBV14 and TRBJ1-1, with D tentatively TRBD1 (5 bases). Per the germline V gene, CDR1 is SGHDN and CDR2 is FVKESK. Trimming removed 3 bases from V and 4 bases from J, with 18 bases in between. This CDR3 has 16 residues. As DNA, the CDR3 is TGTGCCAGCAGCCATAGGGGAGAGGGGATGGGCACTGAAGCTTTCTTT. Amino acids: CASSHRGEGMGTEAFF.

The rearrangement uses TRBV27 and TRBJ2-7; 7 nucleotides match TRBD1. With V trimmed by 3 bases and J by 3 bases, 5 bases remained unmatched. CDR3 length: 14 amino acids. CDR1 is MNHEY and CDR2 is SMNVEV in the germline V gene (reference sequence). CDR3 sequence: CASSFSQGDYEQYF. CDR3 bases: TGTGCCAGCAGTTTTTCCCAGGGGGACTACGAGCAGTACTTC.

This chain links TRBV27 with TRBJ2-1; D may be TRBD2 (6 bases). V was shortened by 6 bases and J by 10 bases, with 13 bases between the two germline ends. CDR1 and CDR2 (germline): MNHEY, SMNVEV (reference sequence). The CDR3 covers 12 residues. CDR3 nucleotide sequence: TGTGCCAGCAGCCGGGACTGGGGAGAGCAGTTCTTC. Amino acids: CASSRDWGEQFF.

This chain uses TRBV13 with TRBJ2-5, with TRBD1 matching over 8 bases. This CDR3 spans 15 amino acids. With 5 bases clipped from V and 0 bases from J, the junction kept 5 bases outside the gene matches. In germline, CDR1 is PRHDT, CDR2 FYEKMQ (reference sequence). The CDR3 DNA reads TGTGCCAGCAGCCCCCCGGGACAGGACCAAGAGACCCAGTACTTC. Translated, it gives CASSPPGQDQETQYF.